The sequence of this T cell receptor (beta chain) was determined in a study of blood T cells in healthy people across ages. The V gene's germline CDR1 is SQVTM and CDR2 ANQGSEA. The CDR3 has 15 residues. Only a few counts were recorded for this clonotype. It was with a sample-barcoded 5' primer and a J-beta primer mix that a second PCR of about 7 to 12 cycles was run. TCRdb reprocessed the 5' RACE reads via MiXCR and lists one record per CDR3 protein. The table has under 1,100,000 distinct CDR3 sequences, approximately 25% seen once; the top ten hold less than 0.75%. These same records also appear under a second study, on T cells of mothers and their children. That study adds: At a sensitivity of about 98 clones per million clonotypes, no persistent microchimeric T cell clones appeared.

Sequencing was carried out using blood. This clonotype was sampled from a girl aged 2 to 10 in good health. The rearrangement uses TRBV29-1 and TRBJ2-7, with TRBD1 matching over 9 bases. The J call may be faulty, since TRBJ2-5 better matches the DNA end. CDR3 in DNA: TGCAGCGCTGGGGGGGGACAGGGCATTGGAGAGACCCAGTACTTC. This codes for CSAGGGQGIGETQYF.